The rows below give T cell receptor beta chains drawn from one sample of a study of graft-versus-host responses after intestinal transplantation. Measured with immunoSEQ multiplex PCR; TCRdb has only the in-frame clones, and not every one. The sample contains 10,000 or so clones, 30% of which appear only once. The sequences come from alloreactive CD4+ T cells from a mixed lymphocyte reaction culture, collected before intestinal transplant. The receptors were sampled from a human patient who received an intestinal transplant. The CDR3 runs from the conserved cysteine through the conserved F or W. A D gene is named only where the DNA matches it firmly. Size tells how often a clone was seen (once, few, many) or the class of an expanded clone, and some rows leave it out.

clone size	V gene	D gene	J gene	CDR3 DNA	CDR3 protein
medium-sized	TRBV7-6	TRBD1	TRBJ2-7	TGTGCCAGCAGCCCCTGGGACAGGGCGTACGAGCAGTACTTC	CASSPWDRAYEQYF
few	TRBV4-3	TRBD1	TRBJ2-3	TGCGCCAGCAGCCAAGATCAGGGGGCTTTGACAGATACGCAGTATTTT	CASSQDQGALTDTQYF
.	TRBV27	.	TRBJ2-5	TGTGCCAGCAGTACCCTGGACAGCCCCCAAGAGACCCAGTACTTC	CASSTLDSPQETQYF
medium-sized	TRBV27	.	TRBJ2-7	TGTGCCAGCAGTGGACACTACGAGCAGTACTTC	CASSGHYEQYF
few	TRBV6-6	TRBD2	TRBJ2-1	TGTGCCAGCACGGCGGGAGTCGTCAATGAGCAGTTCTTC	CASTAGVVNEQFF
few	TRBV5-1	.	TRBJ2-1	TGCGCCAGCAGCCCCTACCTCTCCGGGAGCTCCTACAATGAGCAGTTCTTC	CASSPYLSGSSYNEQFF
.	TRBV2	TRBD1	TRBJ2-3	TGTGCCAGCAGTGAAGCGAGGACAGGGGCAAGGGCAGATACGCAGTATTTT	CASSEARTGARADTQYF
.	TRBV19	.	TRBJ2-1	.	CASTSAGDYNEQFF
few	TRBV5-4	.	TRBJ2-7	TGTGCCAGCAGCTTGGGCCCAGCACGCGAGCAGTACTTC	CASSLGPAREQYF
few	TRBV27	TRBD2	TRBJ2-7	TGTGCCAGCAGCCCAGCGGGAGGAACCTACGAGCAGTACTTC	CASSPAGGTYEQYF
.	TRBV27	TRBD2	TRBJ2-3	TGTGCCAGCAGTTTTCAGCGGGAGACAGATACGCAGTATTTT	CASSFQRETDTQYF
.	TRBV7-2	.	TRBJ2-7	TGTGCCAGCAGCTTCGGCGGGTCCTCCTACGAGCAGTACTTC	CASSFGGSSYEQYF
few	TRBV27	TRBD2	TRBJ2-3	TGTGCCAGCAGGACTAGCGGGACAGATACGCAGTATTTT	CASRTSGTDTQYF
few	TRBV6-5	TRBD2	TRBJ2-7	TGTGCCAGCAGTTACGGACTAGCGGGCCTCTACGAGCAGTACTTC	CASSYGLAGLYEQYF
.	TRBV30	.	TRBJ2-1	TGTGCCTCCACCTTTGCGAATGAGCAGTTCTTC	CASTFANEQFF
.	TRBV6-5	.	TRBJ2-5	TGTGCCAGCAGTTACTTTGAGACCCAGTACTTC	CASSYFETQYF
.	TRBV19	TRBD2	TRBJ2-7	TGTGCCAGTAGTGTTAGCGGGAGGGCCTTCTCCTACGAGCAGTACTTC	CASSVSGRAFSYEQYF
many	TRBV15	TRBD2	TRBJ2-2	TGTGCCACCAGCAGAGGGATCAGCGGGAGGTACACCGGGGAGCTGTTTTTT	CATSRGISGRYTGELFF
.	TRBV11-2	.	TRBJ2-1	TGTGCCAGCAGCTTACCTACCAGGGTTAATGAGCAGTTCTTC	CASSLPTRVNEQFF
few	TRBV28	.	TRBJ1-2	TGTGCCAGCAGTTTAAAATGGCAGGCCACGCTCGGGTTCTATGGCTACACCTTC	CASSLKWQATLGFYGYTF
.	TRBV19	.	TRBJ1-1	TGTGCCAGTAGTATCGGGAGCACTGAAGCTTTCTTT	CASSIGSTEAFF
.	TRBV4-3	.	TRBJ2-1	TGCGCCAGCAGCCAAGTAGGGGGTCACAATGAGCAGTTCTTC	CASSQVGGHNEQFF
few	TRBV27	.	TRBJ2-7	TGTGCCAGCAGCTTAGTTGCTAGCGCCTACGAGCAGTACTTC	CASSLVASAYEQYF
few	TRBV4-1	.	TRBJ2-1	TGCGCCAGCAGCCAAGAGACTAATTACTACAATGAGCAGTTCTTC	CASSQETNYYNEQFF
.	TRBV6-5	TRBD2	TRBJ2-1	TGTGCCAGCAGTTTCGGGGAGATAGCGGGGTACAATGAGCAGTTCTTC	CASSFGEIAGYNEQFF
few	TRBV19	TRBD2	TRBJ2-1	TGTGCCAGTAGTATAGATGCGCGCGGGAGGCGCTCCTACAATGAGCAGTTCTTC	CASSIDARGRRSYNEQFF
.	TRBV28	.	TRBJ1-2	TGTGCCAGCAGTTTATGGGCAGGGCAACGGGACGGCTACACCTTC	CASSLWAGQRDGYTF
.	TRBV29-1	.	TRBJ1-1	TGCAGCGTTGACAGGAACACTGAAGCTTTCTTT	CSVDRNTEAFF
medium-sized	TRBV4-1	TRBD2	TRBJ2-1	TGCGCCAGCAGCCAGGCACTAGCGGGAGGCAATGAGCAGTTCTTC	CASSQALAGGNEQFF
.	TRBV7-7	TRBD1	TRBJ2-7	TGTGCTAGCAGCCTTGGGACAGGAGTCACCTACGAGCAGTACTTC	CASSLGTGVTYEQYF
.	TRBV6-8	.	TRBJ2-7	TGTGCCAGCACAGCTAGCGTAGTCTCCGAGCAGTACTTC	CASTASVVSEQYF
few	TRBV19	TRBD1	TRBJ2-1	TGTGCCAGTAGTAGACAGGGGGCCTACAATGAGCAGTTCTTC	CASSRQGAYNEQFF
.	TRBV6-5	.	TRBJ2-7	TGTGCCAGCAGTTACTCGCTTACAGCCGAGCAGTACTTC	CASSYSLTAEQYF
few	TRBV19	TRBD1	TRBJ1-2	TGTGCCAGTAGTATCGACAGGGGGGCCTTCTATGGCTACACCTTC	CASSIDRGAFYGYTF
.	TRBV27	.	TRBJ2-1	TGTGCCAGCAGGACCTTGGGGTATGAGCAGTTCTTC	CASRTLGYEQFF
medium-sized	TRBV6-5	.	TRBJ2-5	TGTGCCACCGGGGACCACCTGAGAGAGACCCAGTACTTC	CATGDHLRETQYF
few	TRBV7-2	.	TRBJ2-1	TGTGCCAGCAGCCCACTTTCGGGAGTTAATGAGCAGTTCTTC	CASSPLSGVNEQFF
few	TRBV14	.	TRBJ2-7	TGTGCCAGCAGCCAAGAAGGGCCCTGGGACGAGCAGTACTTC	CASSQEGPWDEQYF
.	TRBV19	.	TRBJ2-7	TGTGCCAGTAGTACGTCATCCTCTTACGAGCAGTACTTC	CASSTSSSYEQYF
few	TRBV29-1	.	TRBJ2-7	TGCAGCGTTGGGGGGGACTACGAGCAGTACTTC	CSVGGDYEQYF
few	TRBV7-6	TRBD2	TRBJ2-7	TGTGCCAGCAGCTTCGGGACTAGCGTCGGCGGCGAGCAGTACTTC	CASSFGTSVGGEQYF
few	TRBV19	.	TRBJ1-2	TGTGCCAGTAGCACCGAAAGCCCCTATGGCTACACCTTC	CASSTESPYGYTF
.	TRBV7-3	.	TRBJ2-7	TGTGCCAGCAGCTTAGACAGCTCCTCCTACGAGCAGTACTTC	CASSLDSSSYEQYF
.	TRBV27	.	TRBJ1-5	TGTGCCAGCCTTCACATCGGGGGATCGGGGCAGCCCCAGCATTTT	CASLHIGGSGQPQHF
large	TRBV28	.	TRBJ1-1	TGTGCCAGCAGTTTAATGAACACTGAAGCTTTCTTT	CASSLMNTEAFF
.	TRBV4-1	TRBD2	TRBJ2-7	TGCGCCAGCAGCTTCGGACTAGCCTACGAGCAGTACTTC	CASSFGLAYEQYF
few	TRBV19	.	TRBJ1-1	TGTGCCAGTACGCTTCAGGGGCCGGGGACTGAAGCTTTCTTT	CASTLQGPGTEAFF